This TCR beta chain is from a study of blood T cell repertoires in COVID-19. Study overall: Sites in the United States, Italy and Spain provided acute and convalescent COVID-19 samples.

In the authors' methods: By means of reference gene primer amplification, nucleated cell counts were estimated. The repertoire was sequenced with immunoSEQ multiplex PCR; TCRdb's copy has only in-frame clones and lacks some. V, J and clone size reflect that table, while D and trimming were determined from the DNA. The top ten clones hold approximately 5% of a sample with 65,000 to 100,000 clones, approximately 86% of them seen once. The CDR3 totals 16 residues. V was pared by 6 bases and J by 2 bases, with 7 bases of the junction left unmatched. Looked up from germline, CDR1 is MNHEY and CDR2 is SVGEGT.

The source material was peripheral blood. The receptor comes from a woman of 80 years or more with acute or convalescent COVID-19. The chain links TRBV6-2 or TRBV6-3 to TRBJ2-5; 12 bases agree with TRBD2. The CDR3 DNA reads TGTGCCAGCAGCTCCGGACTAGCGGGGCGACAAGAGACCCAGTACTTC. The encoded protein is CASSSGLAGRQETQYF.